One and the same sample provided the 8 T cell receptor beta chains below, sequenced in a study of early T cells in non-severe SARS-CoV-2 infection. Using its own MiXCR run on the 5' RACE reads, TCRdb lists one record per CDR3 protein. The profile shows some 35,000 distinct CDR3 sequences, 6% to 8.5% of them singletons. The input for sequencing was whole blood, taken at baseline. These receptor sequences come from an adult who was a healthcare worker with PCR-confirmed SARS-CoV-2 infection or an uninfected control (not recorded which).

This clonotype has at least ten counts. The chain combines TRBV20-1 with TRBJ1-4; D is undetermined. This CDR3 has 16 amino acids. V lost 0 bases, J lost 0 bases, and 11 bases lay in between. Germline values: CDR1 DFQATT, CDR2 SNEGSKA (reference sequence). The chain's CDR3 is CSARDGNPATNEKLFF. The CDR3 DNA reads TGCAGTGCTAGAGACGGTAACCCGGCAACTAATGAAAAACTGTTTTTT.

This clonotype was recorded a few times. The chain recombines TRBV6-2 or TRBV6-3 with TRBJ2-7, with 12 bases identical to TRBD2. Looked up from germline, CDR1 is MNHEY and CDR2 is SVGEGT. There are 17 residues in the CDR3. Germline trimming cut 5 bases from V and 5 bases from J; bases unmatched to any gene: 13. Here the CDR3 DNA reads TGTGCCAGCAGTCTGAACCCTAGCGGGAGGGCCATCCACGAGCAGTACTTC. Its translation: CASSLNPSGRAIHEQYF.

This clonotype was detected a few times. The genes are TRBV9 and TRBJ2-2, with TRBD2 identical over 11 bases. The length of the CDR3 is 15 residues. V lost 0 bases to trimming and J lost 6 bases; unmatched junction nucleotides: 1. CDR1 is SGDLS and CDR2 is YYNGEE in the germline V gene. CDR3 in amino acids: CASSVVGLAAGELFF. As DNA, the CDR3 is TGTGCCAGCAGCGTAGTGGGACTAGCGGCCGGGGAGCTGTTTTTT.

This clonotype was detected only a few times. The chain couples TRBV7-2 to TRBJ1-2; D is ambiguous. The CDR3 is 12 amino acids. The germline CDR1 and CDR2 sequences are SGHTA and FQGNSA. Trimming removed 1 base from V and 4 bases from J, with 4 bases in between. The CDR3 DNA reads TGTGCCAGCAGCTTAGGATTCTATGGCTACACCTTC. It yields the protein CASSLGFYGYTF.

The rearrangement uses TRBV28 and TRBJ2-6; D possibly corresponds to TRBD1 (6 bases). Germline V lookup: CDR1 MDHEN, CDR2 SYDVKM. This CDR3 is 17 amino acids long. The ends were cut back, 5 bases at V and 0 bases at J, with 14 bases in the middle. The CDR3 coding sequence is TGTGCCAGCAGTCCGCCGACAGGAAACTCTGGGGCCAACGTCCTGACTTTC. Encoded protein: CASSPPTGNSGANVLTF.

Comment on this clonotype: A read error is possible here, since a much larger clone lies one base away. The J gene is TRBJ2-1, the V gene TRBV7-9; the D gene is possibly TRBD2 (5 bases). V was shortened by 5 bases and J by 8 bases, with 10 bases between the two germline ends. Germline CDR1 reads SEHNR; CDR2 reads FQNEAQ (reference sequence). This CDR3 has 12 residues. The CDR3 DNA follows: TGTGCCAGCAGCCCCGGGGTACATGAGCAGTTCTTC. It yields the protein CASSPGVHEQFF.

This clonotype has just one count. The V gene is TRBV6-6, the J gene TRBJ2-7, with 12 bases aligning to TRBD2. The CDR3 spans 14 residues. After removal of 8 bases from V and 7 bases from J, the junction contained 9 bases not matched to a gene. Germline CDR1 and CDR2: MNHNY and SVGAGI (reference sequence). The CDR3 loop is CASRRLAGDYEQYF. In DNA form, the CDR3 reads TGTGCCAGCCGAAGACTAGCGGGAGATTATGAGCAGTACTTC.

This clonotype was detected ten times or more. V is TRBV20-1 and J is TRBJ1-4, with TRBD1 matching over 11 bases. J was trimmed by 8 bases and V by 3 bases; bases with no gene match: 5. The length of the CDR3 is 14 residues. Looked up from germline, CDR1 is DFQATT and CDR2 is SNEGSKA (reference sequence). Written as DNA, the CDR3 is TGCAGTGCTAGTGGGACAGGGGGAGGCGAAAAACTGTTTTTT. It yields the protein CSASGTGGGEKLFF.